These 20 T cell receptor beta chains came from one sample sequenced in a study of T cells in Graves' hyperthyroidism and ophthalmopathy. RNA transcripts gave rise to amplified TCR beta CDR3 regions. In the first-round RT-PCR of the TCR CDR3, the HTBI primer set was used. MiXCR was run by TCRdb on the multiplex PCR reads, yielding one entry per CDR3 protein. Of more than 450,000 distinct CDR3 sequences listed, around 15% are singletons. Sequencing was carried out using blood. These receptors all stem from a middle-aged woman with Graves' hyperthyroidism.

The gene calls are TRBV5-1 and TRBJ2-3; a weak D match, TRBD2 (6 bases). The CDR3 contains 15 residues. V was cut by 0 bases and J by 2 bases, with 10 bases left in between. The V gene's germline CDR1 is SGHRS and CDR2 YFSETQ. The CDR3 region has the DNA TGCGCCAGCAGCTTGGGGGAGCGGGTCACAGATACGCAGTATTTT. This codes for CASSLGERVTDTQYF.

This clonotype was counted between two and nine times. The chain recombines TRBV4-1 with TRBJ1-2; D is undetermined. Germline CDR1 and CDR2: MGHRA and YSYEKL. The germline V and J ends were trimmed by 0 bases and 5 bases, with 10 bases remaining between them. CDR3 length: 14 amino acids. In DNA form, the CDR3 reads TGCGCCAGCAGCCAAGATCTCGGCACATATGGCTACACCTTC. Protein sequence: CASSQDLGTYGYTF.

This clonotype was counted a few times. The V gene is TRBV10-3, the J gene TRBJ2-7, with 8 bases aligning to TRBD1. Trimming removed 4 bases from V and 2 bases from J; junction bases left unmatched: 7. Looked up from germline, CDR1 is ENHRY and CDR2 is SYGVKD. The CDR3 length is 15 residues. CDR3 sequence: CAISGKTGDPYEQYF. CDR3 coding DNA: TGTGCCATCAGTGGAAAGACAGGGGACCCCTACGAGCAGTACTTC.

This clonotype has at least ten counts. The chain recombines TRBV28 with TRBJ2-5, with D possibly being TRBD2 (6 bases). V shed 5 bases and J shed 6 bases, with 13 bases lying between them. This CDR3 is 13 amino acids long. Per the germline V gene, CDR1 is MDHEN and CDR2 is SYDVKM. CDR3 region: CASSLREKKTQYF. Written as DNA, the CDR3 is TGTGCCAGCAGTCTCCGGGAGAAGAAGACCCAGTACTTC.

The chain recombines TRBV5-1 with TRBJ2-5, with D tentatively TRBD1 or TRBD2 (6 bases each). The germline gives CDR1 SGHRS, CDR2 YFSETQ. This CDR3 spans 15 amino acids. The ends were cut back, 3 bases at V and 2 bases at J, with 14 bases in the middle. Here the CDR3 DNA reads TGCGCCAGCAGCTGGGGGGCCGGGGAGCAAGAGACCCAGTACTTC. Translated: CASSWGAGEQETQYF.

CDR3 DNA sequence: TGTGCCAGTAGTATAGATCCAGCGGGAGCATCACCAACCTACAATGAGCAGTTCTTC. This gives the protein CASSIDPAGASPTYNEQFF. J is TRBJ2-1 and V is TRBV19; the match to TRBD2 covers 8 bases. Trimming removed 0 bases from V and 2 bases from J; junction bases left unmatched: 12. Germline lookup yields CDR1 LNHDA and CDR2 SQIVND (reference sequence). The CDR3 has 19 residues.

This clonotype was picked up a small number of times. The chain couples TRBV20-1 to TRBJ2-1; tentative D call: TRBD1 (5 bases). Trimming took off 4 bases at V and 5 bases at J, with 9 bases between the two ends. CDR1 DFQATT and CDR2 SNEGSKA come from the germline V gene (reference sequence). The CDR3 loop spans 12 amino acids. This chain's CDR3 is CSATKGDNEQFF. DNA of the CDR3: TGCAGTGCTACCAAAGGGGACAATGAGCAGTTCTTC.

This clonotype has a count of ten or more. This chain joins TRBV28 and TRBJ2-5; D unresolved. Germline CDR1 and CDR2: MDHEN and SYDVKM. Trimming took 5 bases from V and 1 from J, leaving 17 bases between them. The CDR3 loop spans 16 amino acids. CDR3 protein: CASSPLDDGVQETQYF. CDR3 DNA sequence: TGTGCCAGCAGTCCCCTGGACGACGGCGTCCAAGAGACCCAGTACTTC.

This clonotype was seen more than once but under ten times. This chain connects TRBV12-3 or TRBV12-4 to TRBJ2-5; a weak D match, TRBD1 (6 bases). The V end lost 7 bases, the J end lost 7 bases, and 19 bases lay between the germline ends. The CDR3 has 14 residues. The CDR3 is CASTLTGEGGTQYF. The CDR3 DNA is TGTGCCAGCACCTTGACAGGAGAAGGTGGGACCCAGTACTTC.

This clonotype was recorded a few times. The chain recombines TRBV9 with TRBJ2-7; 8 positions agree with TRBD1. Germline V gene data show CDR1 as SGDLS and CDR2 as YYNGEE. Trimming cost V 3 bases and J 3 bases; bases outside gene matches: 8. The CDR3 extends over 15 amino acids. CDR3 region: CASSEGTGDVYEQYF. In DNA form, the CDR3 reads TGTGCCAGCAGCGAGGGGACAGGAGACGTCTACGAGCAGTACTTC. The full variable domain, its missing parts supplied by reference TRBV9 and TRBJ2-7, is DSGVTQTPKHLITATGQRVTLRCSPRSGDLSVYWYQQSLDQGLQFLIQYYNGEERAKGNILERFSAQQFPDLHSELNLSSLELGDSALYFCASSEGTGDVYEQYFGPGTRLTVT.

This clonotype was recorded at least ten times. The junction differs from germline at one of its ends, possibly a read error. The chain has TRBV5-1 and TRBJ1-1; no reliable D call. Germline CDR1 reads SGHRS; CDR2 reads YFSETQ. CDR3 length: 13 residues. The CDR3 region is CASSLAVNTEAFF. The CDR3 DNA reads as TGTGCCAGCAGCTTAGCGGTGAACACTGAAGCTTTCTTT.

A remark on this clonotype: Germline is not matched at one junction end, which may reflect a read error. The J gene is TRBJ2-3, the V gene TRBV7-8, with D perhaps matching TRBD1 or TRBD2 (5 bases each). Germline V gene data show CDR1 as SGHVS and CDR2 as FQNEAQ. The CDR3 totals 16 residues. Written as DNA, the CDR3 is TGTGCCAGCAGCTTATCAGAGGGATCATTCACAGGTACGCAGTATTTT. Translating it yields CASSLSEGSFTGTQYF.

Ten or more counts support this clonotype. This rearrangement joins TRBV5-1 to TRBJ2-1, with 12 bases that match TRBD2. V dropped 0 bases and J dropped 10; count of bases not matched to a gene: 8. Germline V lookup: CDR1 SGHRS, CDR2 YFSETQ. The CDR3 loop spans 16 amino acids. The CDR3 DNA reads TGCGCCAGCAGCTTGGTCTTGGCTAGCGGGAGGGCAGAGCAGTTCTTC. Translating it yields CASSLVLASGRAEQFF.

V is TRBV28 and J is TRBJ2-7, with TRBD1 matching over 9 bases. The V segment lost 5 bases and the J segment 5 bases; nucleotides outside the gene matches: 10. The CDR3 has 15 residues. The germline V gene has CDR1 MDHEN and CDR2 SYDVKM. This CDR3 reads CASSPTGTGPNEQYF. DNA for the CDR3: TGTGCCAGCAGTCCAACCGGGACAGGGCCGAACGAGCAGTACTTC.

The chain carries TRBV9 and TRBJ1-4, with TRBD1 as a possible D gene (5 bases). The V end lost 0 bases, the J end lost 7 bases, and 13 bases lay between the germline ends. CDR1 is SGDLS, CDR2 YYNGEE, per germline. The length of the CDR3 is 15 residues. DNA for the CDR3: TGTGCCAGCAGCGTAGCGGGGACCGTCTTTGAAAAACTGTTTTTT. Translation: CASSVAGTVFEKLFF.

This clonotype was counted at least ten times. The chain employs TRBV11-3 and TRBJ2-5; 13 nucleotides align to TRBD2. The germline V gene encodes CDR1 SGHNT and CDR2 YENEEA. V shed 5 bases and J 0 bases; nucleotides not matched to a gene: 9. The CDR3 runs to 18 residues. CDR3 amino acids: CASSAGLAGDLYQETQYF. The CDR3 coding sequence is TGTGCCAGCAGCGCAGGACTAGCGGGAGACCTGTACCAAGAGACCCAGTACTTC.

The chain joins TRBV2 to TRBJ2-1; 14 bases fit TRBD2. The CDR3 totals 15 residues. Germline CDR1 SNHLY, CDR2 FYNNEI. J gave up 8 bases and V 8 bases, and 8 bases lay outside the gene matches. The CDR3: CASGGLAGEGYEQFF. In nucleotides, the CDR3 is TGTGCCAGCGGGGGACTAGCGGGAGAGGGGTATGAGCAGTTCTTC.

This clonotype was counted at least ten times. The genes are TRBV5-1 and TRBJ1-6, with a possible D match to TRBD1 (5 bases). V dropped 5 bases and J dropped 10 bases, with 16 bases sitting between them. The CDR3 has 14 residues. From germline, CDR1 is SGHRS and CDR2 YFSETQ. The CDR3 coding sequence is TGCGCCAGCAGAGCCGGGACGGGGGGATCACCCCTCCACTTT. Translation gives CASRAGTGGSPLHF. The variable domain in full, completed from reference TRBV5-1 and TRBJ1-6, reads KAGVTQTPRYLIKTRGQQVTLSCSPISGHRSVSWYQQTPGQGLQFLFEYFSETQRNKGNFPGRFSGRQFSNSRSEMNVSTLELGDSALYLCASRAGTGGSPLHFGNGTRLTVT.

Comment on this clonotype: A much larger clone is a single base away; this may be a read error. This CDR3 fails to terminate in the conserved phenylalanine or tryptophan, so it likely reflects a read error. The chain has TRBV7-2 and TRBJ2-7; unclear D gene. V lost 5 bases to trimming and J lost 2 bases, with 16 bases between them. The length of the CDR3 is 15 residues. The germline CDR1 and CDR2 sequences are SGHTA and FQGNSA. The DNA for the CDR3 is TGTGCCAGCAGCCCCGCTGTTTCGGCCCCCTACGAGCAGTACTTA. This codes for CASSPAVSAPYEQYL.

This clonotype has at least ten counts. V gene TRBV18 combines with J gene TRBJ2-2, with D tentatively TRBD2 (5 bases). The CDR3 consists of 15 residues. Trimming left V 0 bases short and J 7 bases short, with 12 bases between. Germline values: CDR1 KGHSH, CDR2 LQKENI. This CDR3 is CASSPPRAENGELFF. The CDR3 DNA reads TGTGCCAGCTCACCACCGCGGGCCGAGAACGGGGAGCTGTTTTTT.